This T cell receptor beta chain was sequenced in a study of the immune and genomic landscape of osteosarcoma. Osteosarcoma specimens were post-treatment primary, local recurrence and metastasis tumors from poor-prognosis patients. The germline gives CDR1 MRHNA, CDR2 SNTAGT. There are 11 residues in the CDR3. The germline V and J ends were trimmed by 9 bases and 2 bases, with 7 bases remaining between them. Here immunoSEQ multiplex PCR was the method, and the copy in TCRdb shows in-frame clones only, minus some. The repertoire holds roughly 10,000 clones, with approximately 70% as singletons. The source is a human donor with osteosarcoma. Sequenced material: osteosarcoma tumor tissue from the lung. V and J are TRBV6-4 and TRBJ1-2; the D gene is possibly TRBD1 (5 bases). CDR3 residues: CARDKNYGYTF. The CDR3 nucleotides are TGTGCCAGGGACAAAAACTATGGCTACACCTTC.